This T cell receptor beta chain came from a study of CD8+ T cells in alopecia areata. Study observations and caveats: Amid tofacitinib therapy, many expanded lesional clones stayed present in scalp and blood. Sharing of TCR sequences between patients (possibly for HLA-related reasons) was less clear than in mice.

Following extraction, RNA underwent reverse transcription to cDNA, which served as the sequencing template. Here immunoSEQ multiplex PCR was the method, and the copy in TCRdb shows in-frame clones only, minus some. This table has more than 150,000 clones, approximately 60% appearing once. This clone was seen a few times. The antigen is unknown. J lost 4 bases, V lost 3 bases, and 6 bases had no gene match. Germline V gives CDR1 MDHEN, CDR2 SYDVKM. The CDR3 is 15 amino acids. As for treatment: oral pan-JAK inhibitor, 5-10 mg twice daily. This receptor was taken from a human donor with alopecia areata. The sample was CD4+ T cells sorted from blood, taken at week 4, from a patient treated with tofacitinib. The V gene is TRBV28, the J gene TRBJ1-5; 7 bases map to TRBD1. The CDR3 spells CASSFTRGGNQPQHF. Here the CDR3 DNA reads TGTGCCAGCAGTTTTACCAGGGGGGGAAATCAGCCCCAGCATTTT.